The clone carrying this T cell receptor beta chain has at least ten counts. The CDR3 has 15 amino acids. Trimming took 0 bases from V and 6 from J; bases not matched to a gene: 6. CDR1 SGHRS and CDR2 YFSETQ come from the germline V gene. The authors ran a second PCR of roughly 6 to 12 cycles using a sample-barcoded 5' primer and a J-beta primer mix. TCRdb independently ran MiXCR on the 5' RACE reads; one entry per CDR3 protein. Of approximately 810,000 distinct CDR3 sequences listed, approximately 35% are singletons. The data are from a study of blood T cells in healthy people across ages. Drawn from each donor were around 9.1 milliliters of peripheral blood.

Source material: blood. This chain connects TRBV5-1 to TRBJ2-3, with 8 positions matching TRBD2. The receptor's source is a man between 18 and 35 years old in good health. CDR3 residues: CASSLVLAGPDTQYF. CDR3 in DNA: TGCGCCAGCAGCTTGGTTCTAGCGGGTCCTGATACGCAGTATTTT. The full variable domain, completed using reference TRBV5-1 and TRBJ2-3, is KAGVTQTPRYLIKTRGQQVTLSCSPISGHRSVSWYQQTPGQGLQFLFEYFSETQRNKGNFPGRFSGRQFSNSRSEMNVSTLELGDSALYLCASSLVLAGPDTQYFGPGTRLTVL.